What follows are 14 T cell receptor beta chains derived from one specimen sequenced in a study of regulatory T cells in long-lasting Graves disease. According to the study, TCR beta libraries were built with iRepertoire HTBI primers and CDR3-region Arm-PCR. From the multiplex PCR reads, TCRdb called clonotypes with MiXCR, one entry per CDR3 protein. The sample records under 400,000 distinct CDR3 sequences, approximately 15% being singletons. The time point was: newly diagnosed GD, antithyroid drugs for less than 3 months. Isolated PBMC RNA provided the starting material for the TCR library. In addition, the sample was reused for a study of T cells in Graves' hyperthyroidism and ophthalmopathy.

This specimen was peripheral blood mononuclear cells (PBMCs), taken at new diagnosis, from a patient treated with antithyroid drugs. These receptors originate from a man between 35 and 55 years old with Graves disease.

As to this clonotype: One junction end does not reproduce the germline sequence, and a read error may be involved. This chain joins TRBV5-4 and TRBJ2-7; no clear D gene. CDR1 is SGHNT, CDR2 YYREEE, per germline (reference sequence). The CDR3 extends over 15 amino acids. For the CDR3, the DNA is TGTGCCAGCAACTTGGGTGGTGCCTCACGAGTGGAGCAGTACTTC. Encoded protein: CASNLGGASRVEQYF.

This clonotype came up many times. V is TRBV30 and J is TRBJ2-3, with no clear D. Germline V CDR1 and CDR2: GTSNPN, SVGIG (reference sequence). CDR3 length: 14 amino acids. V was cut by 0 bases and J by 3 bases, with 10 bases left in between. In DNA form, the CDR3 reads TGTGCCTGGAGTGTAAGCTTCGTTACAGATACGCAGTATTTT. Amino acid sequence: CAWSVSFVTDTQYF.

At least ten counts were recorded for this clonotype. The V gene is TRBV11-2, the J gene TRBJ2-7; 7 bases map to TRBD1. CDR3 length equals 14 residues. V was pared by 2 bases and J by 2 bases, with 3 bases of the junction left unmatched. Per germline, CDR1 SGHAT and CDR2 FQNNGV. The CDR3 DNA is TGTGCCAGCAGCTTACCGGACAGGACCTACGAGCAGTACTTC. It codes for CASSLPDRTYEQYF.

This clonotype was counted between two and nine times. The V gene is TRBV5-1, the J gene TRBJ2-5; 10 bases fit TRBD2. Germline CDR1 SGHRS, CDR2 YFSETQ. J was trimmed by 5 bases and V by 4 bases; bases with no gene match: 8. The CDR3 is 15 residues long. This CDR3 reads CASSILAGAGETQYF. CDR3 DNA sequence: TGCGCCAGCAGCATTCTAGCGGGGGCTGGGGAGACCCAGTACTTC.

In this sample, this clonotype turned up many times. This chain links TRBV5-1 with TRBJ1-6; TRBD1 matches 9 bases. CDR3 size: 16 residues. Germline CDR1 reads SGHRS; CDR2 reads YFSETQ. V shed 3 bases, J shed 9 bases, and the junction held 10 bases outside the gene matches. Here the CDR3 reads CASSSPDRGSRSPLHF. DNA of the CDR3: TGCGCCAGCAGCTCACCGGACAGGGGCTCCCGTTCACCCCTCCACTTT.

Turning to this clonotype: This likely traces to a read error, being one base from a far larger clone. This chain uses TRBV7-2 with TRBJ2-3, with 8 nucleotides matching TRBD2. Near its end, the DNA agrees better with TRBJ2-1, so the J call may be wrong. This CDR3 has 14 amino acids. Germline loops: CDR1 SGHTA, CDR2 FQGNSA. CDR3 amino acids: CANSLVTSVPEQFF. Here the CDR3 DNA reads TGTGCCAACAGCTTAGTGACTAGCGTCCCTGAGCAGTTCTTC.

This clonotype was seen a handful of times. The CDR3 sequence is CASSLNPGLAVHNEQFF. The DNA of the CDR3 is TGTGCCAGCAGCTTAAACCCCGGTCTAGCGGTACACAATGAGCAGTTCTTC. This chain joins TRBV7-3 and TRBJ2-1, with TRBD2 identical over 7 bases. Germline V gives CDR1 SGHTA, CDR2 FQGTGA. The V gene end was trimmed by 1 base and the J gene end by 5 bases; junction bases not matched to a gene: 11. This CDR3 is built from 17 residues.

This clonotype was seen at least ten times. The genes are TRBV20-1 and TRBJ2-1; no clear D gene. Germline V lookup: CDR1 DFQATT, CDR2 SNEGSKA (reference sequence). Trimming left V 0 bases short and J 4 bases short, with 13 bases between. The CDR3 runs 15 residues. For the CDR3, the DNA is TGCAGTGCTAGAGATGCTCACTCAGCTTACAATGAGCAGTTCTTC. It translates to CSARDAHSAYNEQFF.

This clonotype was found many times. The chain links TRBV27 to TRBJ2-7; TRBD1 aligns across 7 bases. V lost 8 bases to trimming and J lost 2 bases; unmatched junction nucleotides: 6. This CDR3 region has 13 residues. Germline assignment: CDR1 MNHEY and CDR2 SMNVEV (reference sequence). CDR3 residues: CASGNRGTYEQYF. The CDR3 coding sequence is TGTGCCAGCGGAAACAGGGGTACCTACGAGCAGTACTTC.

This clonotype was seen repeatedly, ten times or more. The V call is TRBV12-3 or TRBV12-4, the J call TRBJ1-1, with TRBD1 identical over 10 bases. V lost 5 bases to trimming and J lost 4 bases; unmatched junction nucleotides: 7. The CDR3 covers 15 residues. The CDR3: CASSRPGDRGTEAFF. CDR3 nucleotide sequence: TGTGCCAGCAGTCGGCCTGGGGACAGGGGCACTGAAGCTTTCTTT.

This clonotype was counted between two and nine times. The chain is built from TRBV28 and TRBJ2-2; TRBD1 is a possible D gene (5 bases). CDR1 is MDHEN and CDR2 is SYDVKM in the germline V gene. The CDR3 sequence is 15 residues long. V was shortened by 1 base and J by 7 bases, with 13 bases between the two germline ends. The CDR3 coding sequence is TGTGCCAGCAGTTTATTATTGGGGCTGGACGGGGAGCTGTTTTTT. It is translated as CASSLLLGLDGELFF.

This clonotype was observed a handful of times. The rearrangement joins TRBV9 to TRBJ2-3, with D possibly TRBD2 on 5 matching bases. V was clipped by 4 bases and J by 2 bases, with 8 bases between them. Looked up from germline, CDR1 is SGDLS and CDR2 is YYNGEE. The CDR3 consists of 13 residues. The CDR3 region has the DNA TGTGCCAGCAGCACGCTAGCCACAGATACGCAGTATTTT. Encoded protein: CASSTLATDTQYF.

The rearrangement links TRBV30 to TRBJ1-2; D unresolved. Germline V gene data show CDR1 as GTSNPN and CDR2 as SVGIG (reference sequence). With 3 bases removed from V and 7 bases from J, the gap between germline ends came to 15 bases. This CDR3 is built from 13 residues. CDR3 loop: CAWSGTGYSGYTF. CDR3 DNA sequence: TGTGCCTGGAGCGGCACGGGTTACTCTGGCTACACCTTC.

This clonotype was detected ten times or more. The chain has TRBV28 and TRBJ2-5, with 9 bases lining up with TRBD1. Germline values: CDR1 MDHEN, CDR2 SYDVKM. The ends lost 3 bases at V and 5 bases at J; junction bases unmatched: 13. The CDR3 loop spans 17 amino acids. Here the CDR3 DNA reads TGTGCCAGCAGTTTTACTGGACAGGGGAAAGGCCTGGAGACCCAGTACTTC. This gives the protein CASSFTGQGKGLETQYF.